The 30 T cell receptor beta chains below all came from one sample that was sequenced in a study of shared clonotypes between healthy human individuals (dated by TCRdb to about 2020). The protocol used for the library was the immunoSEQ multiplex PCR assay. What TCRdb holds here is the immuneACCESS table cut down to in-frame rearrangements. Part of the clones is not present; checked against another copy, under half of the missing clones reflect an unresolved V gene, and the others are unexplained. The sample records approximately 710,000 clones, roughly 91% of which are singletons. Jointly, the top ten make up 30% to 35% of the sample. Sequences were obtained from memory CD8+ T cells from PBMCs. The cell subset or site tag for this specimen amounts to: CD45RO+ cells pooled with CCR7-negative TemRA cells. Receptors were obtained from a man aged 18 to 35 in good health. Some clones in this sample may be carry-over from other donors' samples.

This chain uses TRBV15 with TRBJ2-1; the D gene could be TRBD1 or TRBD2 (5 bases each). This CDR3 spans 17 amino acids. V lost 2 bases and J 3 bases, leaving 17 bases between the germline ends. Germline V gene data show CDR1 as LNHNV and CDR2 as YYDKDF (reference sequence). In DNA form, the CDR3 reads TGTGCCACCAGCAGACCACAAAGGGACGATTACTACAATGAGCAGTTCTTC. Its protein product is CATSRPQRDDYYNEQFF.

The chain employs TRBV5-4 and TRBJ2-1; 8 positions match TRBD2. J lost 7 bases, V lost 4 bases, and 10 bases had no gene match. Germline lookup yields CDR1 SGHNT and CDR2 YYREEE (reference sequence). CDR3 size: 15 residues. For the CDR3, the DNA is TGTGCCAGCAGCCCCACGGCGCGGGAGGATAATGAGCAGTTCTTC. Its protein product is CASSPTAREDNEQFF.

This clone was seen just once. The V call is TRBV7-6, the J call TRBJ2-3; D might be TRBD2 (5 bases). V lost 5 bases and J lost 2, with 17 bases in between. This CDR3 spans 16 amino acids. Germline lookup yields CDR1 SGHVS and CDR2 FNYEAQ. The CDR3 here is CASSLRASRNTDTQYF. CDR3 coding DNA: TGTGCCAGCAGCCTCCGGGCTAGCAGAAACACAGATACGCAGTATTTT.

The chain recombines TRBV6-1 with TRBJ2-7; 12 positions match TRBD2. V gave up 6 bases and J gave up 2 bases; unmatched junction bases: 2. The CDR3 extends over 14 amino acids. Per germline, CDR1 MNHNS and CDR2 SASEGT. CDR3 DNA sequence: TGTGCCAGCAGACTAGCGGGAGGAACCTACGAGCAGTACTTC. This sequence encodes CASRLAGGTYEQYF.

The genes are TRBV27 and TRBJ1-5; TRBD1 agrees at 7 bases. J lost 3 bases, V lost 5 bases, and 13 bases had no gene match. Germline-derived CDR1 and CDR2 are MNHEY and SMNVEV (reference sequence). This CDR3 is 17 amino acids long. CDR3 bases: TGTGCCAGCAGTCCACGAGGGATGACAGGGATCAATCAGCCCCAGCATTTT. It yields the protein CASSPRGMTGINQPQHF.

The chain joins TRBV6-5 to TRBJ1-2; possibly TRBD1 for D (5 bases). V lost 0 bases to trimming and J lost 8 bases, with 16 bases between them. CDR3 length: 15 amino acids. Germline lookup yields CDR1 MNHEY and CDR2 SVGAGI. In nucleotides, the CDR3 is TGTGCCAGCAGTTACTCCCTGACAGACGTCTTGGGCTACACCTTC. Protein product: CASSYSLTDVLGYTF.

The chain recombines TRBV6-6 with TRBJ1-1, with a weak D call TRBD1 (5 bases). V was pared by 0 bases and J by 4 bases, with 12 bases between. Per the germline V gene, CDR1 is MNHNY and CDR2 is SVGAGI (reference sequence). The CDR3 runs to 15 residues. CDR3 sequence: CASSYSRGMGTEAFF. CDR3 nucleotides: TGTGCCAGCAGTTACTCTCGGGGGATGGGCACTGAAGCTTTCTTT.

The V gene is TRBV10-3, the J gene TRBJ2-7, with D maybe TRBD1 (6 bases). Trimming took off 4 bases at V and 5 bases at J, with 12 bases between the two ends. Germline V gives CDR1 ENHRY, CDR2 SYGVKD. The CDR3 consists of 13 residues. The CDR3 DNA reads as TGTGCCATCAGTGCGGGCAGGGGAGACGAGCAGTACTTC. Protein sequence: CAISAGRGDEQYF.

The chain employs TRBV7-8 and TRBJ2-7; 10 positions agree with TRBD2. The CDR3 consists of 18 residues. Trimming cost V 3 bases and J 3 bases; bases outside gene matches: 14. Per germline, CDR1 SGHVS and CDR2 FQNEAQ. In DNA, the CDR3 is TGTGCCAGCAGCTTCGGGCTAGCGGGAGAATCAGTCTTCTACGAGCAGTACTTC. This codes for CASSFGLAGESVFYEQYF. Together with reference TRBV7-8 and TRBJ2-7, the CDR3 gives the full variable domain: GAGVSQSPRYKVAKRGQDVALRCDPISGHVSLFWYQQALGQGPEFLTYFQNEAQLDKSGLPSDRFFAERPEGSVSTLKIQRTQQEDSAVYLCASSFGLAGESVFYEQYFGPGTRLTVT.

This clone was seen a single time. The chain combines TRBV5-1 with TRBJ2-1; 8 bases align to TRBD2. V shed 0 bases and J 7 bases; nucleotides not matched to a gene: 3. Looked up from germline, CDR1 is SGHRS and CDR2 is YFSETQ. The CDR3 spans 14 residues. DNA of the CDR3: TGCGCCAGCAGCTTGGTGGGACTAGGTAATGAGCAGTTCTTC. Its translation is CASSLVGLGNEQFF. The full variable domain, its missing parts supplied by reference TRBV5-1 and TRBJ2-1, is KAGVTQTPRYLIKTRGQQVTLSCSPISGHRSVSWYQQTPGQGLQFLFEYFSETQRNKGNFPGRFSGRQFSNSRSEMNVSTLELGDSALYLCASSLVGLGNEQFFGPGTRLTVL.

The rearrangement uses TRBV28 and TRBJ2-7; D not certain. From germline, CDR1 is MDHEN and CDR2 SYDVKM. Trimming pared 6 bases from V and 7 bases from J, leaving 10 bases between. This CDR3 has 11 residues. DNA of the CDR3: TGTGCCAGCAGCTTTTCGTGGGAGCAGTACTTC. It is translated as CASSFSWEQYF.

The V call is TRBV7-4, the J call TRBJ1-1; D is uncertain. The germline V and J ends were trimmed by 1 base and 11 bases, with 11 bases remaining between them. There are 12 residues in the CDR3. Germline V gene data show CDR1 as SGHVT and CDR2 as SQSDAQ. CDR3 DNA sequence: TGTGCCAGCAGCTTAGTTTGGGATAGGGCTTTCTTT. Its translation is CASSLVWDRAFF.

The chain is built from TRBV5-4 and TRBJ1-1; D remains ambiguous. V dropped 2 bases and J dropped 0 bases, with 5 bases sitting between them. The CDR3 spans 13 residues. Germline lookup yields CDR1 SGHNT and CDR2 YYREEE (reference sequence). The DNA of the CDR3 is TGTGCCAGCAGCTTTTCGGTGAACACTGAAGCTTTCTTT. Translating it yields CASSFSVNTEAFF.

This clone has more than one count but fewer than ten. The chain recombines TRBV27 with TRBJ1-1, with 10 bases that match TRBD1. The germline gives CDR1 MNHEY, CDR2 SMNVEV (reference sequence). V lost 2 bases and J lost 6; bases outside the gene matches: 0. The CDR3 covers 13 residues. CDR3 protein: CASSLGQGAEAFF. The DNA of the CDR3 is TGTGCCAGCAGTTTAGGACAGGGGGCTGAAGCTTTCTTT.

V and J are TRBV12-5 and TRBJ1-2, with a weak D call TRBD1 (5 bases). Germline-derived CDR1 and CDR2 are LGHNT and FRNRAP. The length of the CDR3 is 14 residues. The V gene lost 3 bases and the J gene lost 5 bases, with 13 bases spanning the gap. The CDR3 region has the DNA TGTGCTAGTGGTTTCATCGGGGACGGATATGGCTACACCTTC. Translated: CASGFIGDGYGYTF.

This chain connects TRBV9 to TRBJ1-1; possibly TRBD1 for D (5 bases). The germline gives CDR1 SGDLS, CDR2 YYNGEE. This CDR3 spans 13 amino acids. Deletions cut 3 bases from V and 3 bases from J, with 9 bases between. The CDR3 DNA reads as TGTGCCAGCAGCGACGGACACTACACTGAAGCTTTCTTT. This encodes CASSDGHYTEAFF.

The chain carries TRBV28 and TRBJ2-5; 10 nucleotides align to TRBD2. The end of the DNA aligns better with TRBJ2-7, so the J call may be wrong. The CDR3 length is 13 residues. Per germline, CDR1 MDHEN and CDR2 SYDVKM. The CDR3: CASSLAGVYEQYF. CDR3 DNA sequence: TGTGCCAGCAGCCTAGCGGGAGTTTACGAGCAGTACTTC.

The CDR3 loop reads CAIARQSNNEQFF. CDR3 DNA: TGTGCCATCGCGCGGCAGTCTAACAATGAGCAGTTCTTC. The V gene is TRBV28, the J gene TRBJ2-1; D gene uncertain. The germline CDR1 and CDR2 sequences are MDHEN and SYDVKM. Trimming took 10 bases from V and 5 from J, leaving 15 bases between them. The CDR3 sequence is 13 residues long.

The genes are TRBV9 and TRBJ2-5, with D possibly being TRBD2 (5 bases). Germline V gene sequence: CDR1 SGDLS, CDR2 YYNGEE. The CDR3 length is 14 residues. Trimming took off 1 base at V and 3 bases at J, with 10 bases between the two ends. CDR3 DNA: TGTGCCAGCAGCGTACTAAGCGGAGAAGAGACCCAGTACTTC. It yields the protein CASSVLSGEETQYF. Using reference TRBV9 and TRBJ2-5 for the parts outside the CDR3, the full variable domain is DSGVTQTPKHLITATGQRVTLRCSPRSGDLSVYWYQQSLDQGLQFLIQYYNGEERAKGNILERFSAQQFPDLHSELNLSSLELGDSALYFCASSVLSGEETQYFGPGTRLLVL.

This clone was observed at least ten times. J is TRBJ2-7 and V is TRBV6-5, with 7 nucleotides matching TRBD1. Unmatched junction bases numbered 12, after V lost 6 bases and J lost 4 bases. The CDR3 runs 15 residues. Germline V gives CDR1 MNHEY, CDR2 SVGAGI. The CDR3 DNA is TGTGCCAGCAGCTCTGGGACAGCACTTACGTACGAGCAGTACTTC. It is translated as CASSSGTALTYEQYF.

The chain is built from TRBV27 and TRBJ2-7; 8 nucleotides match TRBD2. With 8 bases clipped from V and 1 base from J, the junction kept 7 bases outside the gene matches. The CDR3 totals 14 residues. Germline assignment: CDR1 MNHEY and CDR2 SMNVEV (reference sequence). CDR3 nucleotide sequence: TGTGCCAGCGCCCAGACTAGCGCTTCCTACGAGCAGTACTTC. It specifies CASAQTSASYEQYF.

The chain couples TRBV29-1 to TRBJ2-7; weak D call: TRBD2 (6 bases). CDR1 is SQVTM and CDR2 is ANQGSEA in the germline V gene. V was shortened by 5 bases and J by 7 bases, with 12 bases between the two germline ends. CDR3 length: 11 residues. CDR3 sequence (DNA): TGCAGCGTTTTATTTGGAGGGGAGCAGTACTTC. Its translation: CSVLFGGEQYF.

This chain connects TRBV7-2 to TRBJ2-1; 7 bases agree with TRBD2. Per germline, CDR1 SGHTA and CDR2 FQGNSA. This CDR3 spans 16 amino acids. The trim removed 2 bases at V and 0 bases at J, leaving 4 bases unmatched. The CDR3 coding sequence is TGTGCCAGCAGCTTACTAGGCGGGAGCTCCTACAATGAGCAGTTCTTC. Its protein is CASSLLGGSSYNEQFF.

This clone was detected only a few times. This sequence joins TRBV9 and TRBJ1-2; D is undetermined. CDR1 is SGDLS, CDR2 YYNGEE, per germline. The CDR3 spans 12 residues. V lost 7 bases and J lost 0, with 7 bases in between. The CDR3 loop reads CASQTANYGYTF. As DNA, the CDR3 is TGTGCCAGCCAAACGGCTAACTATGGCTACACCTTC.

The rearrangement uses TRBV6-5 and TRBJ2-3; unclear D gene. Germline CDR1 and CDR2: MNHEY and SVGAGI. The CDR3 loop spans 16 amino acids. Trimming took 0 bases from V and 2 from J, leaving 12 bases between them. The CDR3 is CASSYSASRVTDTQYF. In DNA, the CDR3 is TGTGCCAGCAGTTACTCTGCTAGTAGGGTCACAGATACGCAGTATTTT.

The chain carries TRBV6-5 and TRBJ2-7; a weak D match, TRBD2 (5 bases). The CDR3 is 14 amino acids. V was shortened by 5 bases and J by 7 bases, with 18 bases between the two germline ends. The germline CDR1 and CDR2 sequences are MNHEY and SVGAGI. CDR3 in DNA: TGTGCCAGCAGTCCACTAGACGAGGTTGGAGAGCAGTACTTC. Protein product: CASSPLDEVGEQYF.

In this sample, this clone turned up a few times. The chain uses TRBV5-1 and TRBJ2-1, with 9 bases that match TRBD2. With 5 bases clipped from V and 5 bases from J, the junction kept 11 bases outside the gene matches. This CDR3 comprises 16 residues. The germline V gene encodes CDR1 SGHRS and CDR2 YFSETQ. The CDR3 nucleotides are TGCGCCAGCAGGAGTTTTAGCGGGAGTTACCACAATGAGCAGTTCTTC. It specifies CASRSFSGSYHNEQFF.

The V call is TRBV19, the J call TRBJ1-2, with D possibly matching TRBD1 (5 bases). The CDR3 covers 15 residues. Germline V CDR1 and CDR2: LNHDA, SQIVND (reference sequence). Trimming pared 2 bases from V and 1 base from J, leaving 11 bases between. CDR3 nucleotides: TGTGCCAGTAGTATATTTCGGGACGGTAACTATGGCTACACCTTC. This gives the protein CASSIFRDGNYGYTF.

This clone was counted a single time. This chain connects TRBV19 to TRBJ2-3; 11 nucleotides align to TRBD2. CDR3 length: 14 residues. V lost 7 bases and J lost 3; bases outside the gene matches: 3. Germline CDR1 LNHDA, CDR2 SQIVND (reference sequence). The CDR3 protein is CASKLAGVTDTQYF. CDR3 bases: TGTGCCAGTAAACTAGCGGGAGTGACAGATACGCAGTATTTT.

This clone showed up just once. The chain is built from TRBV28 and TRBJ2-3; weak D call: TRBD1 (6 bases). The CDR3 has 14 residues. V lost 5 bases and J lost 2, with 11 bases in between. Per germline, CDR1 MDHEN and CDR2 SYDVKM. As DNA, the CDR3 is TGTGCCAGCAGTGTCGGACAGCTCACAGATACGCAGTATTTT. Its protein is CASSVGQLTDTQYF.